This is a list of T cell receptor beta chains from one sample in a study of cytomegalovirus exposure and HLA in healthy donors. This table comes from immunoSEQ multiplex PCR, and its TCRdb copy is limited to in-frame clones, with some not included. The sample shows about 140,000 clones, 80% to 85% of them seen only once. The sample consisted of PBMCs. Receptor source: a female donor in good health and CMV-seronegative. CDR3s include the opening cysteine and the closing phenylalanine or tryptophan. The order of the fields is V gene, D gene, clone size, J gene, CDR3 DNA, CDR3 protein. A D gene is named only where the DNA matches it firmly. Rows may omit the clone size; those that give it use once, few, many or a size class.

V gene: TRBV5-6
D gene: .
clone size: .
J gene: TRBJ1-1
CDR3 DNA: TGTGCCAGCAGCTTGGCGGGGGGAGGAGGGAACACTGAAGCTTTCTTT
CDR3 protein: CASSLAGGGGNTEAFF

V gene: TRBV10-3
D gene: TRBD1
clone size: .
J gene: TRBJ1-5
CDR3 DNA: TGTGCCATCAGTGAGTCGGTCGACAGGGTAACCCAGCCCCAGCATTTT
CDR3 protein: CAISESVDRVTQPQHF

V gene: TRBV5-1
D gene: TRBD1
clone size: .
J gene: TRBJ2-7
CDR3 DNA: TGCGCCAGCAGCTTGGAGGGACAGGATTTTTACGAGCAGTACTTC
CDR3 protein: CASSLEGQDFYEQYF

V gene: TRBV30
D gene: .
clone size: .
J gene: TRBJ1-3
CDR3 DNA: TGTGCCTGGGGGGGCGAGATGTACTCTGGAAACACCATATATTTT
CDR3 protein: CAWGGEMYSGNTIYF

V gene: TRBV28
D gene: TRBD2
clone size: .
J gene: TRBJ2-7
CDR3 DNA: TGTGCCAGCAGTTTATACCCTGCGCGGGAGGACACCTACGAGCAGTACTTC
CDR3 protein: CASSLYPAREDTYEQYF

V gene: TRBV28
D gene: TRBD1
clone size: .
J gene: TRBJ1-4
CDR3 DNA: TGTGCCAGCAGTGACAGGACAGGGACTTATGAAAAACTGTTTTTT
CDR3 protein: CASSDRTGTYEKLFF

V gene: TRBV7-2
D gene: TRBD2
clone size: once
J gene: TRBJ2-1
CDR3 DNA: TGTGCCAGCAGCATACTAGCGGGTGATTACAATGAGCAGTTCTTC
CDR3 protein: CASSILAGDYNEQFF

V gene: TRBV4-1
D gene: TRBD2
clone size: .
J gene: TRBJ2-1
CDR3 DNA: TGCGCCAGCAGCCAAGATCTGACCGGGAGGGCGCGAGAGCAGTTCTTC
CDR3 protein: CASSQDLTGRAREQFF

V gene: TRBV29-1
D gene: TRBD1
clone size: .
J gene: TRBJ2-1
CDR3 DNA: TGCAGCGTTGAAGAAGCGGGGACAGGGGATACCTACAATGAGCAGTTCTTC
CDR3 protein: CSVEEAGTGDTYNEQFF

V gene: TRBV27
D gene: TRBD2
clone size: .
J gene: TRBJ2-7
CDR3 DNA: TGTGCCAGCAGTTTGGGCGGGAGCTCCTACGAGCAGTACTTC
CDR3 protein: CASSLGGSSYEQYF

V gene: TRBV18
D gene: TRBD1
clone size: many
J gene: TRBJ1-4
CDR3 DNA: TGTGCCAGCTCACCTAGACAGGGTACAACTAATGAAAAACTGTTTTTT
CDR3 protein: CASSPRQGTTNEKLFF

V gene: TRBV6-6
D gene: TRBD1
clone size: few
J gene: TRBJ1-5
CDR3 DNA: TGTGCCAGCACCAAGGGACAGCAGAATCAGCCCCAGCATTTT
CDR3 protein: CASTKGQQNQPQHF